This T cell receptor beta chain is drawn from a study of blood T cell repertoires in COVID-19. Whole-study context: In each case, the material was cDNA or gDNA derived from T cells, B-cell-depleted T cells, or PBMCs.

Study processing details: Amplified reference gene primers provided the basis for estimating nucleated cell counts. Repertoires were generated with immunoSEQ multiplex PCR, while TCRdb's copy carries only in-frame clones and drops some. The V and J calls and clone size are taken from that table; D and trimming were inferred from the DNA. This sample yields about 98,000 clones, of which around nine tenths are seen a single time; 2% to 2.5% belongs to the top ten. CDR3 length: 15 amino acids. The V gene lost 0 bases and the J gene lost 11 bases, with 15 bases spanning the gap. Per germline, CDR1 SGDLS and CDR2 YYNGEE.

The receptor was derived from a man aged 45-60 years with active COVID-19. The sample comprised peripheral blood. The V gene is TRBV9, the J gene TRBJ1-6, with D perhaps TRBD1 (5 bases). Here the CDR3 DNA reads TGTGCCAGCAGCGTAGGGGGGGGGATGGAGGCACCCCTCCACTTT. Translation gives CASSVGGGMEAPLHF.